These 9 T cell receptor beta chains were sequenced from one sample in a study of shared clonotypes between healthy human individuals. Assay: immunoSEQ multiplex PCR; the TCRdb copy retains only in-frame clones and omits some. This table holds roughly 2 million clones, 85% to 95% found once. Sequenced: naive CD4+ T cells sorted from blood. Noted subset: CD45RA+ positively selected. The receptors come from a man aged 18-30 years in good health.

The chain couples TRBV5-1 to TRBJ2-3; 13 bases are shared with TRBD2. Germline trimming cut 4 bases from V and 4 bases from J; bases unmatched to any gene: 6. This CDR3 is 16 amino acids long. Germline-derived CDR1 and CDR2 are SGHRS and YFSETQ. This chain's CDR3 is CASSPATSGRADTQYF. The CDR3 DNA reads TGCGCCAGCAGCCCGGCTACTAGCGGGAGGGCAGATACGCAGTATTTT.

The chain carries TRBV5-1 and TRBJ2-2; tentative D call: TRBD1 (6 bases). Trimming removed 2 bases at V and 0 bases at J, with 11 bases between. Germline lookup yields CDR1 SGHRS and CDR2 YFSETQ. The CDR3 contains 16 residues. CDR3 nucleotides: TGCGCCAGCAGCTTACAACAGGGCACGAACACCGGGGAGCTGTTTTTT. This codes for CASSLQQGTNTGELFF. Together with reference TRBV5-1 and TRBJ2-2, the CDR3 gives the full variable domain: KAGVTQTPRYLIKTRGQQVTLSCSPISGHRSVSWYQQTPGQGLQFLFEYFSETQRNKGNFPGRFSGRQFSNSRSEMNVSTLELGDSALYLCASSLQQGTNTGELFFGEGSRLTVL.

The chain carries TRBV5-1 and TRBJ2-1; 16 nucleotides match TRBD2. The V segment lost 4 bases and the J segment 9 bases; nucleotides outside the gene matches: 4. The CDR3 loop spans 15 amino acids. Germline V CDR1 and CDR2: SGHRS, YFSETQ. The CDR3 DNA sequence: TGCGCCAGCAGCGTGGGACTAGCGGGAGGGCGTGAGCAGTTCTTC. It codes for CASSVGLAGGREQFF.

The DNA for the CDR3 is TGTGCCAGCAGCCAAGATCGGCTAGCGGGGCGTGCTTTCTTC. The encoded protein is CASSQDRLAGRAFF. This chain uses TRBV4-2 with TRBJ2-1, with 9 bases that match TRBD2. Germline V gene sequence: CDR1 LGHNA, CDR2 YNFKEQ. Trimming at V came to 0 bases and at J to 16 bases, leaving 10 bases not matched to a gene. CDR3 length: 14 amino acids.

The genes are TRBV19 and TRBJ2-7, with 9 bases identical to TRBD1. This CDR3 spans 14 amino acids. Germline lookup yields CDR1 LNHDA and CDR2 SQIVND (reference sequence). Trimming at V came to 0 bases and at J to 6 bases, leaving 3 bases not matched to a gene. The CDR3 region is CASSIDRGQGEQYF. The CDR3 coding sequence is TGTGCCAGTAGTATAGATCGGGGACAGGGCGAGCAGTACTTC. Full variable domain (remainder filled in from reference TRBV19 and TRBJ2-7): DGGITQSPKYLFRKEGQNVTLSCEQNLNHDAMYWYRQDPGQGLRLIYYSQIVNDFQKGDIAEGYSVSREKKESFPLTVTSAQKNPTAFYLCASSIDRGQGEQYFGPGTRLTVT.

About this clone itself: This specimen includes other DNA sequences encoding the same CDR3. The V and J genes are TRBV5-1 and TRBJ2-3, with D possibly being TRBD1 or TRBD2 (6 bases each). The germline CDR1 and CDR2 sequences are SGHRS and YFSETQ. The CDR3 consists of 12 residues. V was shortened by 4 bases and J by 6 bases, with 9 bases between the two germline ends. The DNA of the CDR3 is TGCGCCAGCAGCCGGGGGCAGGATACGCAGTATTTT. It translates to CASSRGQDTQYF.

This clone was observed once. The rearrangement uses TRBV30 and TRBJ2-1; D not resolved. Trimming left V 1 base short and J 6 bases short, with 13 bases between. This CDR3 contains 14 residues. The germline V gene encodes CDR1 GTSNPN and CDR2 SVGIG (reference sequence). The CDR3 DNA reads TGTGCCTGGAGTGGACGGCTCAAGTCCAATGAGCAGTTCTTC. Encoded protein: CAWSGRLKSNEQFF.

V and J are TRBV11-2 and TRBJ2-3, with 10 bases identical to TRBD2. J gave up 3 bases and V 6 bases, and 3 bases lay outside the gene matches. CDR3 size: 14 residues. Germline lookup yields CDR1 SGHAT and CDR2 FQNNGV. CDR3 loop: CASSLGLATDTQYF. The CDR3 DNA is TGTGCCAGCAGTCTGGGACTAGCGACAGATACGCAGTATTTT.

The rearrangement uses TRBV11-2 and TRBJ2-3; D ambiguous. Germline lookup yields CDR1 SGHAT and CDR2 FQNNGV. The ends were cut back, 4 bases at V and 2 bases at J, with 22 bases in the middle. The length of the CDR3 is 18 residues. CDR3 in DNA: TGTGCCAGCAGCTCAAGAACTGTAGGGCGGAGCCCCACAGATACGCAGTATTTT. Residues: CASSSRTVGRSPTDTQYF.